The 29 T cell receptor beta chains presented below share a single source sample, sequenced in a study of cytomegalovirus exposure and HLA in healthy donors. The study ran its PCR with 60 Vbeta and 13 Jbeta primers. The repertoire was sequenced with immunoSEQ multiplex PCR; TCRdb's copy has only in-frame clones and lacks some. This table holds over 100,000 clones, approximately 77% found once. Sequenced material: PBMCs. These receptors were taken from a male donor in good health and CMV-seropositive.

The V and J genes are TRBV13 and TRBJ1-5, with D maybe TRBD1 (6 bases). The CDR3 has 15 residues. The ends were cut back, 3 bases at V and 5 bases at J, with 14 bases in the middle. Germline-derived CDR1 and CDR2 are PRHDT and FYEKMQ (reference sequence). CDR3 sequence reads: CASSLGRQAYQPQHF. In DNA, the CDR3 is TGTGCCAGCAGCTTGGGTCGACAGGCATATCAGCCCCAGCATTTT.

Only a few counts were recorded for this clone. The chain recombines TRBV5-1 with TRBJ1-4; tentatively, D is TRBD1 (5 bases). Germline CDR1 and CDR2: SGHRS and YFSETQ. The CDR3 spans 15 residues. V was cut by 5 bases and J by 7 bases, with 18 bases left in between. The chain's CDR3 is CASRFLRAKGEKLFF. The CDR3 region has the DNA TGCGCCAGCAGGTTCCTCAGGGCGAAGGGTGAAAAACTGTTTTTT.

V usage is TRBV9 and J usage is TRBJ2-1; 7 bases are a match to TRBD2. V trimming: 0 bases; J trimming: 2 bases; junction bases outside the gene matches: 2. CDR1 and CDR2 from the germline V gene are SGDLS and YYNGEE. The CDR3 sequence is 15 residues long. This CDR3 is CASSVDAGAYNEQFF. The CDR3 DNA sequence: TGTGCCAGCAGCGTAGACGCGGGAGCCTACAATGAGCAGTTCTTC.

The chain carries TRBV6-6 and TRBJ2-5; TRBD1 aligns across 8 bases. The last part of the DNA fits TRBJ2-7 better; the J call may be wrong. The CDR3 is made up of 14 amino acids. Germline-derived CDR1 and CDR2 are MNHNY and SVGAGI (reference sequence). The CDR3 sequence: CATRDRPTSYEQYF. The DNA for the CDR3 is TGTGCCACCCGGGACAGGCCGACCTCCTACGAGCAGTACTTC.

This rearrangement joins TRBV9 to TRBJ2-2; 7 bases agree with TRBD2. The CDR3 has 15 amino acids. V trimming: 3 bases; J trimming: 1 base; junction bases outside the gene matches: 3. The germline gives CDR1 SGDLS, CDR2 YYNGEE. CDR3 amino acids: CASSGGGRNTGELFF. The CDR3 DNA follows: TGTGCCAGCAGCGGGGGGGGGAGGAACACCGGGGAGCTGTTTTTT. Full variable domain (remainder filled in from reference TRBV9 and TRBJ2-2): DSGVTQTPKHLITATGQRVTLRCSPRSGDLSVYWYQQSLDQGLQFLIQYYNGEERAKGNILERFSAQQFPDLHSELNLSSLELGDSALYFCASSGGGRNTGELFFGEGSRLTVL.

The chain uses TRBV28 and TRBJ2-7, with 10 bases matching TRBD2. Per germline, CDR1 MDHEN and CDR2 SYDVKM. J lost 3 bases, V lost 11 bases, and 7 bases had no gene match. CDR3 length: 13 amino acids. CDR3 sequence reads: CACKREGLYEQYF. CDR3 nucleotide sequence: TGTGCCTGCAAGCGGGAGGGCCTCTACGAGCAGTACTTC. The whole variable domain, remainder taken from reference TRBV28 and TRBJ2-7, is DVKVTQSSRYLVKRTGEKVFLECVQDMDHENMFWYRQDPGLGLRLIYFSYDVKMKEKGDIPEGYSVSREKKERFSLILESASTNQTSMYLCACKREGLYEQYFGPGTRLTVT.

The chain recombines TRBV4-1 with TRBJ2-7; 13 nucleotides match TRBD2. The CDR3 has 17 residues. The germline V gene encodes CDR1 MGHRA and CDR2 YSYEKL. After removal of 3 bases from V and 4 bases from J, the junction contained 9 bases not matched to a gene. CDR3 protein: CASSQLTGTSGTYEQYF. CDR3 coding DNA: TGCGCCAGCAGCCAGCTCACCGGGACTAGCGGGACATACGAGCAGTACTTC.

The CDR3 protein is CASSSGGELFF. CDR3 nucleotides: TGTGCCAGCAGTAGCGGCGGGGAGCTGTTTTTT. The V call is TRBV6-4, the J call TRBJ2-2; a weak D match, TRBD2 (5 bases). Germline CDR1 reads MRHNA; CDR2 reads SNTAGT. V was shortened by 5 bases and J by 7 bases, with 5 bases between the two germline ends. This CDR3 has 11 residues.

The chain recombines TRBV28 with TRBJ2-5; a weak D match, TRBD2 (6 bases). Deletions cut 7 bases from V and 2 bases from J, with 11 bases between. The CDR3 covers 13 residues. Germline-derived CDR1 and CDR2 are MDHEN and SYDVKM. CDR3 coding DNA: TGTGCCAGCAACAGGAGGGTTCAAGAGACCCAGTACTTC. Amino acid sequence: CASNRRVQETQYF. Supplemented by reference TRBV28 and TRBJ2-5, the full variable domain reads DVKVTQSSRYLVKRTGEKVFLECVQDMDHENMFWYRQDPGLGLRLIYFSYDVKMKEKGDIPEGYSVSREKKERFSLILESASTNQTSMYLCASNRRVQETQYFGPGTRLLVL.

The table lists this clone with a few counts. The rearrangement uses TRBV5-1 and TRBJ1-6; 7 bases line up with TRBD1. Germline V lookup: CDR1 SGHRS, CDR2 YFSETQ. The J segment lost 9 bases and the V segment lost 6 bases, leaving 15 bases of the junction unmatched. The CDR3 has 16 residues. The CDR3 nucleotides are TGCGCCAGCAACCAAGGACCGGGACAGAATATTTCACCCCTCCACTTT. This encodes CASNQGPGQNISPLHF. Full variable domain (missing parts from reference TRBV5-1 and TRBJ1-6): KAGVTQTPRYLIKTRGQQVTLSCSPISGHRSVSWYQQTPGQGLQFLFEYFSETQRNKGNFPGRFSGRQFSNSRSEMNVSTLELGDSALYLCASNQGPGQNISPLHFGNGTRLTVT.

This clone was counted a few times. This chain connects TRBV5-1 to TRBJ2-3, with 10 bases aligning to TRBD2. Trimming cost V 3 bases and J 1 base; bases outside gene matches: 2. The germline V gene has CDR1 SGHRS and CDR2 YFSETQ. The CDR3 spans 15 residues. CDR3 DNA: TGCGCCAGCAGCTCCACTAGCGGGGGCACAGATACGCAGTATTTT. This codes for CASSSTSGGTDTQYF.

The chain recombines TRBV19 with TRBJ1-6; TRBD1 might be the D (5 bases). Trimming cost V 6 bases and J 7 bases, with 22 bases left between them. Germline assignment: CDR1 LNHDA and CDR2 SQIVND (reference sequence). This CDR3 contains 17 residues. As DNA, the CDR3 is TGTGCCAGTAGCGGGGGTAGTCGAGAAGGATTCAATTCACCCCTCCACTTT. Amino acid sequence: CASSGGSREGFNSPLHF. The whole variable domain, remainder taken from reference TRBV19 and TRBJ1-6, is DGGITQSPKYLFRKEGQNVTLSCEQNLNHDAMYWYRQDPGQGLRLIYYSQIVNDFQKGDIAEGYSVSREKKESFPLTVTSAQKNPTAFYLCASSGGSREGFNSPLHFGNGTRLTVT.

The count of this clone is one. The chain couples TRBV6-5 to TRBJ2-7; TRBD2 matches 7 bases. Per the germline V gene, CDR1 is MNHEY and CDR2 is SVGAGI. The CDR3 is made up of 14 amino acids. The V segment lost 5 bases and the J segment 3 bases; nucleotides outside the gene matches: 7. The CDR3 region is CASSPPGLVYEQYF. CDR3 coding DNA: TGTGCCAGCAGTCCTCCCGGACTAGTCTACGAGCAGTACTTC.

The rearrangement uses TRBV28 and TRBJ1-2; possible D gene TRBD1, 5 bases. The germline V gene has CDR1 MDHEN and CDR2 SYDVKM. Trimming took 4 bases from V and 3 from J, leaving 15 bases between them. The CDR3 runs to 15 residues. Written as DNA, the CDR3 is TGTGCCAGCAGTTATCCCCCCGCGACAGACTATGGCTACACCTTC. Translating gives CASSYPPATDYGYTF.

The chain links TRBV4-3 to TRBJ2-3; the D gene is possibly TRBD2 (6 bases). The CDR3 loop spans 16 amino acids. V was cut by 0 bases and J by 3 bases, with 13 bases left in between. The germline CDR1 and CDR2 sequences are LGHNA and YSLEER. CDR3: CASSQDFRGGTDTQYF. CDR3 nucleotides: TGCGCCAGCAGCCAAGATTTTAGGGGAGGTACAGATACGCAGTATTTT.

This clone was seen only once. The chain is built from TRBV2 and TRBJ1-5, with 7 positions matching TRBD1. After removal of 6 bases from V and 5 bases from J, the junction contained 7 bases not matched to a gene. The CDR3 totals 14 residues. The germline V gene encodes CDR1 SNHLY and CDR2 FYNNEI. DNA for the CDR3: TGTGCCAGCAGCGGGACAGCCGTTGATCAGCCCCAGCATTTT. Protein product: CASSGTAVDQPQHF.

The chain has TRBV2 and TRBJ2-7, with D maybe TRBD1 (6 bases). Between the trimmed V and J ends, which lost 6 bases and 5 bases, there was a span of 14 bases. Germline assignment: CDR1 SNHLY and CDR2 FYNNEI. This CDR3 has 13 residues. CDR3 DNA: TGTGCCAGCAGGTATGACAGGAGTAACGAGCAGTACTTC. Translated: CASRYDRSNEQYF.

This clone was seen only once. This chain joins TRBV4-3 and TRBJ2-1; perhaps TRBD2 as D (6 bases). The CDR3 is 17 amino acids. The germline V gene encodes CDR1 LGHNA and CDR2 YSLEER. With 4 bases removed from V and 4 bases from J, the gap between germline ends came to 20 bases. The CDR3 loop reads CASSPSSGQVNYNEQFF. DNA of the CDR3: TGCGCCAGCAGCCCATCAAGCGGGCAGGTGAATTACAATGAGCAGTTCTTC.

In its sample, this clone was seen once. The chain uses TRBV5-1 and TRBJ2-5, with TRBD1 matching 8 bases. The CDR3 runs to 13 residues. Looked up from germline, CDR1 is SGHRS and CDR2 is YFSETQ. After removal of 4 bases from V and 4 bases from J, the junction contained 3 bases not matched to a gene. The CDR3 coding sequence is TGCGCCAGCAGCCCTGGACAGGGAGAGACCCAGTACTTC. Translated, it gives CASSPGQGETQYF.

About this clone itself: Other nucleotide sequences from this sample produce the same CDR3. CDR3 amino acids: CASSWNGGRSYTF. The CDR3, as DNA: TGTGCCAGCAGCTGGAACGGGGGGCGTTCCTACACCTTC. V usage is TRBV11-2 and J usage is TRBJ1-2, with D possibly TRBD1 on 6 matching bases. Trimming cost V 4 bases and J 10 bases, with 16 bases left between them. CDR3 length: 13 amino acids. Germline CDR1 and CDR2: SGHAT and FQNNGV.

The chain links TRBV18 to TRBJ2-1; D ambiguous. The CDR3 runs 17 residues. V was pared by 2 bases and J by 1 base, with 15 bases between. Per the germline V gene, CDR1 is KGHSH and CDR2 is LQKENI. CDR3: CASSPVPSDVSYNEQFF. The CDR3 bases are TGTGCCAGCTCACCAGTCCCCAGCGACGTGTCCTACAATGAGCAGTTCTTC.

The V gene is TRBV4-1, the J gene TRBJ1-1, with unresolved D. Germline V gives CDR1 MGHRA, CDR2 YSYEKL. V lost 1 base to trimming and J lost 0 bases, with 15 bases between them. This CDR3 comprises 17 residues. CDR3 in DNA: TGCGCCAGCAGCCAAGTGTCTGCGGCCATTATGAACACTGAAGCTTTCTTT. This codes for CASSQVSAAIMNTEAFF.

The V gene is TRBV19, the J gene TRBJ2-1, with D maybe TRBD1 (5 bases). V gave up 7 bases and J gave up 4 bases, with 17 bases separating them. This CDR3 comprises 15 residues. CDR1 and CDR2 (germline): LNHDA, SQIVND (reference sequence). The CDR3 loop is CASTPPSKGYNEQFF. CDR3 DNA sequence: TGTGCCAGTACCCCTCCGAGTAAGGGGTACAATGAGCAGTTCTTC.

V gene TRBV6-1 combines with J gene TRBJ2-7; maybe TRBD2 (6 bases). The CDR3 loop spans 13 amino acids. The V gene lost 7 bases and the J gene lost 3 bases, with 13 bases spanning the gap. The germline V gene has CDR1 MNHNS and CDR2 SASEGT. CDR3 coding DNA: TGTGCCAGCACCGGGACTCTCGTCTACGAGCAGTACTTC. It specifies CASTGTLVYEQYF.

The chain couples TRBV5-1 to TRBJ2-7; 10 bases agree with TRBD1. The V and J ends lost 3 bases and 3 bases, in that order; junction bases with no gene match: 6. Germline V CDR1 and CDR2: SGHRS, YFSETQ. The CDR3 length is 15 residues. The CDR3 region is CASSSGGTGVYEQYF. As DNA, the CDR3 is TGCGCCAGCAGCTCGGGGGGGACAGGGGTCTACGAGCAGTACTTC.

The V gene is TRBV7-3, the J gene TRBJ2-3; D is perhaps TRBD1 (5 bases). This CDR3 is built from 14 residues. Trimming stripped 2 bases from V and 1 base from J, with 7 bases between. Germline CDR1 is SGHTA and CDR2 is FQGTGA. Here the CDR3 reads CASSLARGTDTQYF. The CDR3 DNA sequence: TGTGCCAGCAGCTTAGCCAGGGGCACAGATACGCAGTATTTT.

The chain carries TRBV30 and TRBJ2-7, with TRBD2 identical over 8 bases. This CDR3 is 12 amino acids long. Germline-derived CDR1 and CDR2 are GTSNPN and SVGIG (reference sequence). The junction had 4 bases not matched to a gene; V was cut back by 4 bases and J by 5 bases. The CDR3 loop is CAWTAGVNEQYF. DNA for the CDR3: TGTGCCTGGACAGCGGGAGTCAACGAGCAGTACTTC.

V usage is TRBV18 and J usage is TRBJ1-5, with D possibly being TRBD1 (5 bases). V was cut by 2 bases and J by 5 bases, with 10 bases left in between. CDR1 KGHSH and CDR2 LQKENI come from the germline V gene. The CDR3 has 14 residues. CDR3 in DNA: TGTGCCAGCTCACCAGACAGAGGCGATCAGCCCCAGCATTTT. It specifies CASSPDRGDQPQHF.

The chain combines TRBV29-1 with TRBJ2-1, with 11 bases aligning to TRBD2. This CDR3 is built from 13 residues. V lost 6 bases, J lost 6 bases, and 4 bases stayed unmatched. CDR1 is SQVTM, CDR2 ANQGSEA, per germline. CDR3 sequence: CSVLAGARNEQFF. CDR3 bases: TGCAGCGTACTAGCGGGAGCCCGCAATGAGCAGTTCTTC.